The 31 T cell receptor beta chains listed next were all sequenced from one sample in a study of T and B cells in COVID-19 patients. Each TRB amplification used roughly 240-550 ng of genomic DNA from blood. TRB rearrangements were amplified by multiplex PCR with BIOMED2 TRB-A/B primers. TCRdb redid the calling of the multiplex PCR reads with MiXCR, one entry per CDR3 protein. The data show thousands of distinct CDR3 sequences, 25% to 35% seen once. Sequencing input: blood. These receptors were obtained from a human donor with active COVID-19. The donor label of this sample is uncertain.

This clonotype qualifies as medium-sized. This chain joins TRBV5-4 and TRBJ2-7; weak D call: TRBD1 (6 bases). The CDR3 length is 16 residues. V dropped 7 bases and J dropped 2 bases, with 22 bases sitting between them. From germline, CDR1 is SGHNT and CDR2 YYREEE (reference sequence). Here the CDR3 DNA reads TGTGCCAGCGGGAACGGGACACACCTTCCCACCTACGAGCAGTACTTC. This gives the protein CASGNGTHLPTYEQYF.

This chain joins TRBV29-1 and TRBJ2-3, with 13 bases that match TRBD2. This CDR3 has 14 amino acids. V trimming: 3 bases; J trimming: 5 bases; junction bases outside the gene matches: 2. Germline-derived CDR1 and CDR2 are SQVTM and ANQGSEA. CDR3 amino acids: CSVDGLAGVDTQYF. The CDR3 DNA reads as TGCAGCGTTGATGGACTAGCGGGAGTAGATACGCAGTATTTT.

Details on this clonotype: Relative to the germline gene, one junction end is altered; a read error may explain this. This chain connects TRBV12-3 or TRBV12-4 to TRBJ1-5; 8 nucleotides line up with TRBD1. The CDR3 contains 14 residues. The CDR3 is CASSFRQGNQPRHF. DNA for the CDR3: TGTGCCAGCAGTTTCAGACAGGGGAATCAGCCCCGGCATTTT.

By its share, this clonotype is medium-sized. V gene TRBV19 combines with J gene TRBJ2-1; the match to TRBD2 covers 10 bases. This CDR3 has 18 amino acids. Germline CDR1 is LNHDA and CDR2 is SQIVND (reference sequence). Losses at the gene ends were 5 bases for V and 2 bases for J; bases not matched to a gene: 12. CDR3 nucleotide sequence: TGTGCCAGTAGTGGGCCTATAAATGGACTAGCGGCCTACAATGAGCAGTTCTTC. It yields the protein CASSGPINGLAAYNEQFF.

This clonotype came up a few times. This chain connects TRBV7-2 to TRBJ2-5, with D possibly called TRBD1 or TRBD2 (6 bases each). V was pared by 3 bases and J by 5 bases, with 13 bases between. Per germline, CDR1 SGHTA and CDR2 FQGNSA. CDR3 size: 14 residues. The CDR3 reads CASSFSGALETQYF. CDR3 nucleotides: TGTGCCAGCAGCTTCTCGGGGGCGCTCGAGACCCAGTACTTC.

V is TRBV12-3 or TRBV12-4 and J is TRBJ2-1; D is perhaps TRBD1 or TRBD2 (5 bases each). V gave up 6 bases and J gave up 3 bases, with 9 bases separating them. This CDR3 spans 13 amino acids. The CDR3 sequence is CASRGTNYNEQFF. DNA of the CDR3: TGTGCCAGCAGGGGGACCAACTACAATGAGCAGTTCTTC.

This chain links TRBV12-3 or TRBV12-4 with TRBJ2-1, with 9 bases fitting TRBD2. Trimming removed 5 bases from V and 10 bases from J; junction bases left unmatched: 9. The CDR3 is 14 amino acids. CDR3 loop: CASSPPGLASEQFF. As DNA, the CDR3 is TGTGCCAGCAGTCCACCGGGACTAGCTAGCGAGCAGTTCTTC.

By share, this clonotype ranks as medium-sized (0.01 to 0.1%). This rearrangement joins TRBV6-5 to TRBJ2-5; 9 bases line up with TRBD1. Germline loops: CDR1 MNHEY, CDR2 SVGAGI. Losses at the gene ends were 2 bases for V and 5 bases for J; bases not matched to a gene: 15. The length of the CDR3 is 18 residues. The CDR3 nucleotides are TGTGCCAGCAGTTACCGAACTGTCCGGGACAGGGTTTACGAGACCCAGTACTTC. Its translation is CASSYRTVRDRVYETQYF.

Relative to its sample, this clonotype is medium-sized. J is TRBJ2-2 and V is TRBV27, with 7 bases identical to TRBD2. CDR1 MNHEY and CDR2 SMNVEV come from the germline V gene (reference sequence). With V trimmed by 1 base and J by 4 bases, 9 bases remained unmatched. The CDR3 spans 17 residues. The CDR3 region has the DNA TGTGCCAGCAGTTTATACTGGGAGGGGCGCAGCACCGGGGAGCTGTTTTTT. It encodes CASSLYWEGRSTGELFF.

The table lists this clonotype with a few counts. The rearrangement links TRBV12-3 or TRBV12-4 to TRBJ1-4; tentatively, D is TRBD1 (5 bases). The ends were cut back, 3 bases at V and 10 bases at J, with 18 bases in the middle. The CDR3 extends over 15 amino acids. In DNA form, the CDR3 reads TGTGCCAGCAGTTTTTTGGACACCCTATCTGGAAAACTGTTTTTT. Amino acids: CASSFLDTLSGKLFF.

The chain joins TRBV7-2 to TRBJ2-1; D uncertain. Germline V gene sequence: CDR1 SGHTA, CDR2 FQGNSA. The CDR3 has 12 residues. The germline V and J ends were trimmed by 5 bases and 9 bases, with 11 bases remaining between them. CDR3 in DNA: TGTGCCAGCAGCCGTCCGGTGGGTGAGCAGTTCTTC. Translated, it gives CASSRPVGEQFF. Supplemented by reference TRBV7-2 and TRBJ2-1, the full variable domain reads GAGVSQSPSNKVTEKGKDVELRCDPISGHTALYWYRQSLGQGLEFLIYFQGNSAPDKSGLPSDRFSAERTGGSVSTLTIQRTQQEDSAVYLCASSRPVGEQFFGPGTRLTVL.

This clonotype is termed medium-sized. The CDR3 is CASSYAGKAYEQYF. CDR3 sequence (DNA): TGTGCCAGCAGCTACGCCGGGAAAGCCTACGAGCAGTACTTC. The chain carries TRBV5-5 and TRBJ2-7; tentative D call: TRBD2 (5 bases). V lost 3 bases to trimming and J lost 2 bases, with 12 bases between them. CDR1 is SGHKS and CDR2 is YYEKEE in the germline V gene (reference sequence). This CDR3 has 14 residues.

By share of the sample, this clonotype is medium-sized. The V gene is TRBV24-1, the J gene TRBJ2-3; D unclear. V dropped 6 bases and J dropped 7 bases, with 10 bases sitting between them. This CDR3 contains 12 residues. Germline assignment: CDR1 KGHDR and CDR2 SFDVKD. CDR3 nucleotide sequence: TGTGCCACCAGTCAAGTTCCCAATACGCAGTATTTT. This sequence encodes CATSQVPNTQYF.

This clonotype ranks as medium-sized. J is TRBJ2-2 and V is TRBV6-2 or TRBV6-3; TRBD2 aligns across 10 bases. Germline CDR1 is MNHEY and CDR2 is SVGEGT. The CDR3 consists of 15 residues. V shed 6 bases and J 4 bases; nucleotides not matched to a gene: 5. In DNA, the CDR3 is TGTGCCAGCAGAACGGGACTAGCGTCCACCGGGGAGCTGTTTTTT. This encodes CASRTGLASTGELFF.

Here the CDR3 reads CASKTGGETGELFF. CDR3 DNA sequence: TGTGCCAGCAAGACAGGGGGCGAAACCGGGGAGCTGTTTTTT. The gene calls are TRBV21-1 and TRBJ2-2; the tabulated D call, TRBD1, remains unverified against the DNA. TRBV21-1 has pseudogene status. The CDR3 sequence is 14 residues long.

By share of the sample, this clonotype is medium-sized. The chain has TRBV6-5 and TRBJ2-1; D is perhaps TRBD2 (6 bases). V was pared by 7 bases and J by 1 base, with 8 bases between. Per germline, CDR1 MNHEY and CDR2 SVGAGI. This CDR3 region has 13 residues. Here the CDR3 DNA reads TGTGCCAGCAATAGCGGATCCTACAATGAGCAGTTCTTC. Translation gives CASNSGSYNEQFF.

This clonotype qualifies as medium-sized. The CDR3 region is CASSEALPGEQYF. DNA of the CDR3: TGTGCCAGCAGTGAAGCGCTTCCGGGCGAGCAGTACTTC. The chain couples TRBV6-1 to TRBJ2-7, with D unresolved. Trimming took 0 bases from V and 6 from J, leaving 9 bases between them. This CDR3 has 13 amino acids. CDR1 MNHNS and CDR2 SASEGT come from the germline V gene.

CDR3 residues: CASSSWTGKDNEQFF. The CDR3 bases are TGTGCCAGCAGCTCTTGGACAGGGAAGGACAATGAGCAGTTCTTC. V gene TRBV7-9 combines with J gene TRBJ2-1; 8 bases agree with TRBD1. The length of the CDR3 is 15 residues. The ends lost 4 bases at V and 5 bases at J; junction bases unmatched: 7. Germline CDR1 is SEHNR and CDR2 is FQNEAQ (reference sequence).

This clonotype is judged medium-sized. The chain uses TRBV6-5 and TRBJ2-1; TRBD2 matches 13 bases. With 6 bases clipped from V and 9 bases from J, the junction kept 14 bases outside the gene matches. The CDR3 runs 17 residues. Germline lookup yields CDR1 MNHEY and CDR2 SVGAGI. CDR3 loop: CASSPQTGTSGTTEQFF. The CDR3 bases are TGTGCCAGCAGCCCACAGACCGGGACTAGCGGGACAACTGAGCAGTTCTTC.

V usage is TRBV6-5 and J usage is TRBJ2-3, with D tentatively TRBD2 (7 bases). CDR1 and CDR2 (germline): MNHEY, SVGAGI. Trimming left V 5 bases short and J 3 bases short, with 15 bases between. The CDR3 is 15 residues long. The CDR3 sequence is CASSDTAGATDTQYF. The CDR3, as DNA: TGTGCCAGCAGTGACACCGCGGGGGCAACAGATACGCAGTATTTT.

This chain links TRBV11-3 with TRBJ2-1; 8 nucleotides match TRBD1. Trimming took 2 bases from V and 8 from J; bases not matched to a gene: 11. Germline lookup yields CDR1 SGHNT and CDR2 YENEEA. There are 16 residues in the CDR3. The CDR3 sequence is CASSLIGQGSSDEQFF. CDR3 nucleotide sequence: TGTGCCAGCAGCTTAATCGGACAGGGATCATCCGATGAGCAGTTCTTC.

By proportion, this clonotype is medium-sized. V and J are TRBV30 and TRBJ2-1; 8 nucleotides agree with TRBD2. CDR3 length equals 18 residues. The J segment lost 8 bases and the V segment lost 4 bases, leaving 22 bases of the junction unmatched. Germline V lookup: CDR1 GTSNPN, CDR2 SVGIG (reference sequence). In nucleotides, the CDR3 is TGTGCCTGGACCAATGATGGGGCGGGAGGTCCCACGTGGCATGAGCAGTTCTTC. This translates into CAWTNDGAGGPTWHEQFF.

In this sample, this clonotype turned up a few times. This sequence joins TRBV15 and TRBJ1-1, with D unclear. The V and J ends lost 3 bases and 5 bases respectively, with 19 bases between them. CDR1 is LNHNV, CDR2 YYDKDF, per germline (reference sequence). The CDR3 has 16 amino acids. DNA of the CDR3: TGTGCCACCAGCAGGGAGAAAGGCGGCCCGGGGACTGAAGCTTTCTTT. Its translation is CATSREKGGPGTEAFF.

Only a few counts were recorded for this clonotype. V is TRBV5-1 and J is TRBJ2-2; TRBD2 matches 7 bases. This CDR3 spans 17 amino acids. The V segment lost 1 base and the J segment 4 bases; nucleotides outside the gene matches: 10. Germline loops: CDR1 SGHRS, CDR2 YFSETQ. CDR3 sequence (DNA): TGCGCCAGCAGCTTGACTGGGGGGGGACGTGGCACCGGGGAGCTGTTTTTT. It yields the protein CASSLTGGGRGTGELFF. Filled out from reference TRBV5-1 and TRBJ2-2, the complete variable domain reads KAGVTQTPRYLIKTRGQQVTLSCSPISGHRSVSWYQQTPGQGLQFLFEYFSETQRNKGNFPGRFSGRQFSNSRSEMNVSTLELGDSALYLCASSLTGGGRGTGELFFGEGSRLTVL.

The V gene is TRBV12-3 or TRBV12-4, the J gene TRBJ2-7; TRBD1 matches 9 bases. CDR3 length: 15 amino acids. J gave up 2 bases and V 2 bases, and 4 bases lay outside the gene matches. The CDR3 bases are TGTGCCAGCAGTTTAACACAGGGGGCCGCCTACGAGCAGTACTTC. Encoded protein: CASSLTQGAAYEQYF.

In its sample, this clonotype was seen a few times. The chain recombines TRBV5-4 with TRBJ1-1; 10 bases line up with TRBD1. Germline V gene data show CDR1 as SGHNT and CDR2 as YYREEE (reference sequence). The CDR3 length is 13 residues. V was clipped by 7 bases and J by 6 bases; unmatched bases: 6. The CDR3 region is CASESTGGSEAFF. In DNA, the CDR3 is TGTGCCAGCGAATCGACAGGGGGCTCTGAAGCTTTCTTT.

This clonotype is judged medium-sized. This sequence joins TRBV29-1 and TRBJ1-1, with D uncertain. The germline V gene encodes CDR1 SQVTM and CDR2 ANQGSEA. The CDR3 runs to 14 residues. Trimming left V 7 bases short and J 0 bases short, with 15 bases between. CDR3 sequence reads: CSGHSRILNTEAFF. CDR3 nucleotide sequence: TGCAGCGGCCACTCTCGAATCCTGAACACTGAAGCTTTCTTT.

By sample fraction, this clonotype is medium-sized. The rearrangement uses TRBV24-1 and TRBJ1-5; D call uncertain. Germline lookup yields CDR1 KGHDR and CDR2 SFDVKD. This CDR3 is built from 12 residues. V was trimmed by 3 bases and J by 5 bases, leaving 4 bases between them. CDR3 sequence reads: CATSDRDQPQHF. As DNA, the CDR3 is TGTGCCACCAGTGATCGAGATCAGCCCCAGCATTTT.

Sample share makes this clonotype medium-sized (0.01 to 0.1%). This chain joins TRBV11-3 and TRBJ2-1, with D possibly being TRBD2 (5 bases). Trimming left V 1 base short and J 6 bases short, with 7 bases between. Germline V gives CDR1 SGHNT, CDR2 YENEEA. This CDR3 comprises 13 residues. The CDR3 coding sequence is TGTGCCAGCAGCTTAGGCCTAGCCAATGAGCAGTTCTTC. Amino acid sequence: CASSLGLANEQFF.

This clonotype was counted between two and nine times. The V gene is TRBV27, the J gene TRBJ2-3, with D perhaps TRBD1 (7 bases). The CDR3 has 16 amino acids. Germline V lookup: CDR1 MNHEY, CDR2 SMNVEV (reference sequence). Deletions cut 2 bases from V and 4 bases from J, with 16 bases between. CDR3 bases: TGTGCCAGCAGTTTAAATGGCGGGACAGTATCAGATACGCAGTATTTT. This sequence encodes CASSLNGGTVSDTQYF.

V usage is TRBV19 and J usage is TRBJ1-5; 8 positions agree with TRBD1. Looked up from germline, CDR1 is LNHDA and CDR2 is SQIVND (reference sequence). The ends lost 5 bases at V and 1 base at J; junction bases unmatched: 4. The length of the CDR3 is 15 residues. The DNA of the CDR3 is TGTGCCAGTAGTCCTGGACAGGGAAGCAATCAGCCCCAGCATTTT. Translating gives CASSPGQGSNQPQHF.